This is a list of T cell receptor beta chains from one sample in a study of blood T cell repertoires in COVID-19. The method was immunoSEQ multiplex PCR; TCRdb's version includes in-frame clones alone and lacks a portion of them. Among 300,000 to 400,000 clones, 80% to 90% were seen once, and the ten largest hold less than 6.5%. What was sequenced was PBMCs or T cells enriched from blood (not recorded which). These receptors all stem from a man aged 30 to 39 who had recovered from COVID-19. Both conserved end residues are part of each CDR3.

v_call	j_call	cdr3_aa
TRBV5-1	TRBJ1-6	CASSSGQGGNSPLHF
TRBV2	TRBJ1-5	CASTPFPGGNQPQHF
TRBV5-1	TRBJ1-1	CASRTTGGGTEAFF
TRBV28	TRBJ2-3	CATAPGPDTQYF
TRBV28	TRBJ1-6	CASSLPDRGNSPLHF
TRBV5-1	TRBJ2-5	CASSSSGDQETQYF
TRBV28	TRBJ1-1	CASSAWTGLNTEAFF
TRBV7-2	TRBJ1-2	CASSRGQGFGYTF
TRBV2	TRBJ2-1	CASTPRTGGNEQFF
TRBV5-4	TRBJ2-1	CASSSMTSAGIHEQFF
TRBV5-1	TRBJ1-4	CASSPGDLREKLFF
TRBV7-9	TRBJ1-2	CASSPREGASGYTF
TRBV28	TRBJ2-7	CASQPGDRGTEQYF
TRBV7-8	TRBJ2-7	CASSPGTSGGLSYEQYF
TRBV27	TRBJ2-1	CASSLSRRIAGLSEQFF
TRBV19	TRBJ2-7	CASSWGPSYEQYF
TRBV5-1	TRBJ1-4	CASRETGLDEKLFF
TRBV27	TRBJ1-2	CASALGVAYGYTF
TRBV19	TRBJ1-5	CASSMETGGINQPQHF